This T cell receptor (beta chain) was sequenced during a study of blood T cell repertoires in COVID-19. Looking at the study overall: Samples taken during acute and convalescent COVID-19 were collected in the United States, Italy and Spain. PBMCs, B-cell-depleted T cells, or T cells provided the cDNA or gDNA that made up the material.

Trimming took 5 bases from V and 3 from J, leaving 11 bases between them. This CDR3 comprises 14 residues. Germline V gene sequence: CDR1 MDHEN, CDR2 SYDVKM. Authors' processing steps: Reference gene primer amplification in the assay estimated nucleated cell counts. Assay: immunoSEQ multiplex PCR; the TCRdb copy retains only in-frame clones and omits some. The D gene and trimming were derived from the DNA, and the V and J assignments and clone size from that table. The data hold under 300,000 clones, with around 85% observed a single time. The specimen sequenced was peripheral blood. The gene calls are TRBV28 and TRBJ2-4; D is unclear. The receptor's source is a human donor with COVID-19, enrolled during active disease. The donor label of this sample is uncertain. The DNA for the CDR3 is TGTGCCAGCAGTGCCTTAGAGTACAAAAACATTCAGTACTTC. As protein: CASSALEYKNIQYF.